This T cell receptor (beta chain) was identified during a study of CD8+CD57+ T cells in acquired aplastic anemia. CDR1 is SQVTM, CDR2 ANQGSEA, per germline. The CDR3 has 15 residues. The V gene end was trimmed by 0 bases and the J gene end by 6 bases; junction bases not matched to a gene: 8. Template material for TCR beta VDJ and CDR3 profiling consisted of genomic DNA. TCRdb re-called the reads through MiXCR, storing one row per CDR3 protein. This table holds about 190,000 distinct CDR3 sequences, 55% to 70% found once. Sequenced: sorted CD4+, CD8+, or CD8+CD57+ T cells (not recorded which) from PBMCs. The chain uses TRBV29-1 and TRBJ2-1, with 7 bases fitting TRBD2. This sequence was found in a human donor with severe aplastic anemia or a healthy control (not recorded which). This CDR3 reads CSVEDQEGRVNEQFF. CDR3 coding DNA: TGCAGCGTTGAAGACCAGGAGGGGAGGGTCAATGAGCAGTTCTTC.